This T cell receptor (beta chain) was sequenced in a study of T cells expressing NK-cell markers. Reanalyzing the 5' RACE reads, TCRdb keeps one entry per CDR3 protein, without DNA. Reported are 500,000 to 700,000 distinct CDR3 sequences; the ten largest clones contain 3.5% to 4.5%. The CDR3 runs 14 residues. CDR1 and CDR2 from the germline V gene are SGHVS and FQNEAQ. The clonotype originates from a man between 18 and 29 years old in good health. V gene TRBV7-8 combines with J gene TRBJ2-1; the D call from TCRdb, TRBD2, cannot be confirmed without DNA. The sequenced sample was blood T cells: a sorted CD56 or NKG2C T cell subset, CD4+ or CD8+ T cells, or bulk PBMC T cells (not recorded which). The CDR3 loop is CASSLGLEGDEQFF.